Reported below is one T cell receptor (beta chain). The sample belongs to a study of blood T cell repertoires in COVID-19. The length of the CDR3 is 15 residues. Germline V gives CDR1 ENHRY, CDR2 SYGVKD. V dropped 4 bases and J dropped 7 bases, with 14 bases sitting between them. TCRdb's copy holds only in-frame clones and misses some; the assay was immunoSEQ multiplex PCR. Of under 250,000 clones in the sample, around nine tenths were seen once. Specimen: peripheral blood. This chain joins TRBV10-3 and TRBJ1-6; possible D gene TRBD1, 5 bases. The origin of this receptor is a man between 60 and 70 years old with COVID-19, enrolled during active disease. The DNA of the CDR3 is TGTGCCATCAGTGGAACAGGCCCCGGGAATTCACCCCTCCACTTT. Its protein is CAISGTGPGNSPLHF.